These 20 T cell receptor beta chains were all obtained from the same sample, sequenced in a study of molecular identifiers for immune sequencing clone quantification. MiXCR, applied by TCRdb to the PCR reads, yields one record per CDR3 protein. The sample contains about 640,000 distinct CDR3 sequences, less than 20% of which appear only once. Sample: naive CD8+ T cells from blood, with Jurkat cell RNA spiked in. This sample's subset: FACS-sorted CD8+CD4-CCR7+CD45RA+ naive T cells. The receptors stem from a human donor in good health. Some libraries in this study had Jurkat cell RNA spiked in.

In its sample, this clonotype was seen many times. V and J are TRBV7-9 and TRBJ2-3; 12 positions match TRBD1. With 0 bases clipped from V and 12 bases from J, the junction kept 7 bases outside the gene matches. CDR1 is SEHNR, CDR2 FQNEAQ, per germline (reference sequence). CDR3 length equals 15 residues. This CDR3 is CASSLAGTGGIVQYF. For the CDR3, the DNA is TGTGCCAGCAGCTTAGCCGGGACAGGGGGCATTGTTCAGTATTTT.

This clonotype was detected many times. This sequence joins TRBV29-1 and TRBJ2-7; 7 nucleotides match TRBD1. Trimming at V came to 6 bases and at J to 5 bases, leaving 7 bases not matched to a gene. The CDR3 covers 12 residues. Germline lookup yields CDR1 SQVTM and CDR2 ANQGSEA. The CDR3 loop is CSVIDRVDEQYF. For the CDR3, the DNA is TGCAGCGTAATAGACAGGGTCGACGAGCAGTACTTC.

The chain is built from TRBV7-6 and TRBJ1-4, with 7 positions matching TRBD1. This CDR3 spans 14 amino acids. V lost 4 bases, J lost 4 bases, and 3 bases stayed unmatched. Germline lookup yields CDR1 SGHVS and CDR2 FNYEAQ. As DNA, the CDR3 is TGTGCCAGCAGCTCAGGGGGGGATAATGAAAAACTGTTTTTT. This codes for CASSSGGDNEKLFF.

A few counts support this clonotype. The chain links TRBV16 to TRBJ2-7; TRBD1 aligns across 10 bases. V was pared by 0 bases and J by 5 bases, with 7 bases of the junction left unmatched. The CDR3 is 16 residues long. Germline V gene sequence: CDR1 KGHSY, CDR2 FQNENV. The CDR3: CASSQSFSGQGNEQYF. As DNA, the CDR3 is TGTGCCAGCAGCCAATCGTTTTCGGGACAGGGGAACGAGCAGTACTTC.

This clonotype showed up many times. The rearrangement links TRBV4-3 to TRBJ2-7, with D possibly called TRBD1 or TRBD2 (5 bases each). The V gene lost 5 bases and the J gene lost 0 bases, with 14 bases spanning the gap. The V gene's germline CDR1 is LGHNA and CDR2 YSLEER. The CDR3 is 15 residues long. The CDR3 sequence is CASSVYSGSSYEQYF. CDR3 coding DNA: TGCGCCAGCAGCGTTTATTCAGGGAGCTCCTACGAGCAGTACTTC.

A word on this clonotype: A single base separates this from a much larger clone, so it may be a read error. CDR3 coding DNA: TGTGCCAGCGATTCCGGGTCGCTTCGTCAAAATGAGCAGTTCTTC. This sequence encodes CASDSGSLRQNEQFF. The genes are TRBV12-3 or TRBV12-4 and TRBJ2-1; no definite D call. The V gene lost 8 bases and the J gene lost 7 bases, with 21 bases spanning the gap. This CDR3 region has 15 residues.

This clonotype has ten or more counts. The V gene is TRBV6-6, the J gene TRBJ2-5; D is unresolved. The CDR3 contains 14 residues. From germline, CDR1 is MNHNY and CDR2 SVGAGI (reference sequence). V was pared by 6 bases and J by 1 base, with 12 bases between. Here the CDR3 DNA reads TGTGCCAGCAGGGAAATCAGGCTCCAAGAGACCCAGTACTTC. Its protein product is CASREIRLQETQYF.

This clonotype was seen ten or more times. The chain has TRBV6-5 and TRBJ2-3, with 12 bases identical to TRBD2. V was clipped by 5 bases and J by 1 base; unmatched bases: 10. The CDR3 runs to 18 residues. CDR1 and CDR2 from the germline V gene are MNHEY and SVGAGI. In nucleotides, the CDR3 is TGTGCCAGCAGTCTTCGACTAGCGGGAGAGGTGGGCACAGATACGCAGTATTTT. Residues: CASSLRLAGEVGTDTQYF.

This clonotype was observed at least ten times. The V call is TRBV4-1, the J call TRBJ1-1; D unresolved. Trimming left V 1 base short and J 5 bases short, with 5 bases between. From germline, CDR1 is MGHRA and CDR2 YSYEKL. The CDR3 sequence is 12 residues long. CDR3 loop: CASSQGPTEAFF. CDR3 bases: TGCGCCAGCAGCCAAGGACCGACTGAAGCTTTCTTT.

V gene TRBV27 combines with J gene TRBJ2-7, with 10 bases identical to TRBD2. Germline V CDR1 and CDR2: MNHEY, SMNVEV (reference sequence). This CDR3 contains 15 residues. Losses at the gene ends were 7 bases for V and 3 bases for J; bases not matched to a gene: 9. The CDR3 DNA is TGTGCCAGCAAGGTGGCTAGCGGGGGTATCTACGAGCAGTACTTC. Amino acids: CASKVASGGIYEQYF.

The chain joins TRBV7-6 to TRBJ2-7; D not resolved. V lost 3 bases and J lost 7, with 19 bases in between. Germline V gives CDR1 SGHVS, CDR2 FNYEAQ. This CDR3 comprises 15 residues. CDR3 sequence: CASSFPPSGLGEQYF. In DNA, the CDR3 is TGTGCCAGCAGCTTTCCACCCTCCGGGTTGGGGGAGCAGTACTTC.

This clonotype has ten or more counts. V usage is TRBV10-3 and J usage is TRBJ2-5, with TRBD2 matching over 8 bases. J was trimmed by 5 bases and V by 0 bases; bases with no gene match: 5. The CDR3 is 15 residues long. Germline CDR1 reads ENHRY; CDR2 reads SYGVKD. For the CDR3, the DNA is TGTGCCATCAGTGAGTCGAGCGGGGGCGATGAGACCCAGTACTTC. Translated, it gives CAISESSGGDETQYF.

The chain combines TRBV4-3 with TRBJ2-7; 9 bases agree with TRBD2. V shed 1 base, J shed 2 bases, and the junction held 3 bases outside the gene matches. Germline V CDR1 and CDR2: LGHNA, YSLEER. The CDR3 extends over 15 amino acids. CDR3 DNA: TGCGCCAGCAGCCAAGGGACTAGCGTGACCTACGAGCAGTACTTC. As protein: CASSQGTSVTYEQYF.

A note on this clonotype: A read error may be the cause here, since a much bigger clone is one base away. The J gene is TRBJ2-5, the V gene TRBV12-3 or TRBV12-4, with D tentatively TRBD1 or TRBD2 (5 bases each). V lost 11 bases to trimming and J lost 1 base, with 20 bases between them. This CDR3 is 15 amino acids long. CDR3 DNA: TGTGCCGGCACCCCAGCGGAAGGGGTCCAAGAGACCCAGTACTTC. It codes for CAGTPAEGVQETQYF.

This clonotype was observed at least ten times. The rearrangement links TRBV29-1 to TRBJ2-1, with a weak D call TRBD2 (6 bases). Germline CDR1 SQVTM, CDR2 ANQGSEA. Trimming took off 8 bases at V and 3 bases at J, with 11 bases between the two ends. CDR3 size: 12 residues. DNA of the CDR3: TGCAGCCCAAAGACTAGCTACAATGAGCAGTTCTTC. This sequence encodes CSPKTSYNEQFF.

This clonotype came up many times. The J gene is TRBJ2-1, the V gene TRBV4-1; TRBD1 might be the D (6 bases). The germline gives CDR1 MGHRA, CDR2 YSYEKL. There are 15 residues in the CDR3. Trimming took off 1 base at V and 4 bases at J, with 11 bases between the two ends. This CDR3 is CASSQAFTGYNEQFF. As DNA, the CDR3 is TGCGCCAGCAGCCAAGCTTTTACAGGGTACAATGAGCAGTTCTTC.

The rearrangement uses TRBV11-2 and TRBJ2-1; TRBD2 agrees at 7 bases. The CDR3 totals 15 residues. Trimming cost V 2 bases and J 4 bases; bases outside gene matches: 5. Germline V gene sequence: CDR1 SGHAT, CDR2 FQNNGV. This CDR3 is CASSLLEGGYNEQFF. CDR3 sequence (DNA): TGTGCCAGCAGCTTATTGGAGGGAGGGTACAATGAGCAGTTCTTC.

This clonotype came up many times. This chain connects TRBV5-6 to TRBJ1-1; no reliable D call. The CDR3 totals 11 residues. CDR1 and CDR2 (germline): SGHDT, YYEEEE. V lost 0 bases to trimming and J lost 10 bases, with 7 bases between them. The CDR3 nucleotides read TGTGCCAGCAGCTTGGGGTTTGTAGCTTTCTTT. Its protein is CASSLGFVAFF.

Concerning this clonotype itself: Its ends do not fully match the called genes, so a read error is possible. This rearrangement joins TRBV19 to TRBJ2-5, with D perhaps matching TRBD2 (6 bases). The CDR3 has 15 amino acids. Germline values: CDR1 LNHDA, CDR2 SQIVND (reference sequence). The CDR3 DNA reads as TGTGCCAGTGGTATAGGCGGGGCTTATCAAGAGACCCAGTACTTC. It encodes CASGIGGAYQETQYF.

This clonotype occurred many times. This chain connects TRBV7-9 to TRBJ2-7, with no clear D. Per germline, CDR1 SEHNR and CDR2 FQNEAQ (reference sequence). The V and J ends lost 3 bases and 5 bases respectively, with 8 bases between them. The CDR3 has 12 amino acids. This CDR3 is CASSFGLDEQYF. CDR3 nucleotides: TGTGCCAGCAGCTTCGGGTTGGACGAGCAGTACTTC. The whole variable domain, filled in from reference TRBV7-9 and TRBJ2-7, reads DTGVSQNPRHKITKRGQNVTFRCDPISEHNRLYWYRQTLGQGPEFLTYFQNEAQLEKSRLLSDRFSAERPKGSFSTLEIQRTEQGDSAMYLCASSFGLDEQYFGPGTRLTVT.